Each of the 21 T cell receptor beta chains below was sequenced from the same sample in a study of a mutant IDH1 vaccine in newly diagnosed glioma. Time point here: week 23, last vaccination. The vaccine gave 300 ug of a 20-mer mutant IDH1 peptide subcutaneously per dose. Their target antigens are unknown. Sequencing was performed with immunoSEQ multiplex PCR; in TCRdb, only in-frame clones are kept and a portion is missing. The data contain tens of thousands of clones, roughly 85% of them singletons. Sequencing used PBMCs, obtained from a glioma patient whose treatment included an IDH1 peptide vaccine. All receptors derive from a man aged 25 to 40 with glioma. Some clones in this sample may be carry-over from other donors' samples.

This clone is a singleton in its sample. The chain employs TRBV7-2 and TRBJ2-5; D gene unclear. The CDR3 has 15 amino acids. V was pared by 5 bases and J by 1 base, with 14 bases between. The germline gives CDR1 SGHTA, CDR2 FQGNSA. In nucleotides, the CDR3 is TGTGCCAGCAGCCGCGTAATCACAGCCCAAGAGACCCAGTACTTC. Protein: CASSRVITAQETQYF.

The V and J genes are TRBV27 and TRBJ1-1; 7 bases align to TRBD1. Trimming cost V 5 bases and J 5 bases; bases outside gene matches: 8. The CDR3 spans 14 residues. The germline gives CDR1 MNHEY, CDR2 SMNVEV (reference sequence). The CDR3 DNA reads as TGTGCCAGCAGTGCACAGGGGAGTCAGACTGAAGCTTTCTTT. It is translated as CASSAQGSQTEAFF.

About this clone itself: Different DNA sequences within this sample yield the same CDR3. The rearrangement links TRBV5-1 to TRBJ2-2; 7 bases agree with TRBD1. Trimming at V came to 4 bases and at J to 1 base, leaving 4 bases not matched to a gene. The germline CDR1 and CDR2 sequences are SGHRS and YFSETQ. This CDR3 contains 15 residues. The CDR3: CASSLRQGNTGELFF. CDR3 sequence (DNA): TGCGCCAGCAGCCTCAGACAGGGGAACACCGGGGAGCTGTTTTTT.

This chain joins TRBV6-1 and TRBJ2-3, with no clear D. V was cut by 5 bases and J by 1 base, with 13 bases left in between. This CDR3 is 15 amino acids long. CDR1 is MNHNS, CDR2 SASEGT, per germline. CDR3 coding DNA: TGTGCCAGCAGTCCCGGGTTTGAGGGCACAGATACGCAGTATTTT. Amino acid sequence: CASSPGFEGTDTQYF.

The V and J genes are TRBV18 and TRBJ1-3, with D perhaps TRBD1 (6 bases). Trimming took 4 bases from V and 7 from J, leaving 17 bases between them. CDR3 length equals 15 residues. Germline V gene lookup returns CDR1 KGHSH and CDR2 LQKENI. CDR3 region: CASSRDRSEGNTIYF. CDR3 sequence (DNA): TGTGCCAGCTCACGAGACAGGTCGGAAGGGAACACCATATATTTT.

The chain employs TRBV28 and TRBJ2-1; D gene unclear. The V end was cut by 6 bases, the J end by 2 bases, with 8 bases between. The CDR3 sequence is 13 residues long. The V gene's germline CDR1 is MDHEN and CDR2 SYDVKM. Here the CDR3 DNA reads TGTGCCAGCAGAATGGACCCCTACAATGAGCAGTTCTTC. This codes for CASRMDPYNEQFF. Full variable domain (remainder filled in from reference TRBV28 and TRBJ2-1): DVKVTQSSRYLVKRTGEKVFLECVQDMDHENMFWYRQDPGLGLRLIYFSYDVKMKEKGDIPEGYSVSREKKERFSLILESASTNQTSMYLCASRMDPYNEQFFGPGTRLTVL.

The CDR3 coding sequence is TGTGCCAGCAGCCCCGGGACTCAGTCACACAGGGGGCAGTACTTC. It yields the protein CASSPGTQSHRGQYF. The V and J genes are TRBV11-2 and TRBJ2-7; possible D gene TRBD1, 7 bases. The CDR3 is made up of 15 amino acids. The V end was cut by 5 bases, the J end by 9 bases, with 23 bases between. Per germline, CDR1 SGHAT and CDR2 FQNNGV.

Here the CDR3 DNA reads TGTGCCAGCAGCACAGGCGATAATAATTCACCCCTCCACTTT. Translation gives CASSTGDNNSPLHF. The rearrangement joins TRBV6-5 to TRBJ1-6, with D possibly TRBD1 on 5 matching bases. Per germline, CDR1 MNHEY and CDR2 SVGAGI. The CDR3 has 14 amino acids. Trimming cost V 6 bases and J 5 bases, with 11 bases left between them.

The genes are TRBV18 and TRBJ1-1, with 7 positions matching TRBD1. Losses at the gene ends were 3 bases for V and 0 bases for J; bases not matched to a gene: 7. Germline assignment: CDR1 KGHSH and CDR2 LQKENI. The CDR3 consists of 16 residues. Here the CDR3 reads CASSPRRQGLNTEAFF. CDR3 in DNA: TGTGCCAGCTCACCGAGACGACAGGGCCTGAACACTGAAGCTTTCTTT.

V gene TRBV5-1 combines with J gene TRBJ1-2; the D gene is possibly TRBD1 (6 bases). CDR3 length equals 15 residues. Trimming removed 4 bases from V and 1 base from J, with 14 bases in between. Germline V CDR1 and CDR2: SGHRS, YFSETQ. CDR3 sequence reads: CASSPGQPYNYGYTF. CDR3 bases: TGCGCCAGCAGCCCCGGACAGCCTTATAACTATGGCTACACCTTC.

The DNA for the CDR3 is TGTGCCAGCAGCTTTAGAAACACTGAAGCTTTCTTT. Translation: CASSFRNTEAFF. The rearrangement links TRBV7-2 to TRBJ1-1, with no clear D. Germline CDR1 reads SGHTA; CDR2 reads FQGNSA. This CDR3 contains 12 residues. V lost 3 bases and J 2 bases, leaving 4 bases between the germline ends. Drawing the rest from reference TRBV7-2 and TRBJ1-1, the complete variable domain is GAGVSQSPSNKVTEKGKDVELRCDPISGHTALYWYRQSLGQGLEFLIYFQGNSAPDKSGLPSDRFSAERTGGSVSTLTIQRTQQEDSAVYLCASSFRNTEAFFGQGTRLTVV.

This chain uses TRBV4-3 with TRBJ2-2, with D unresolved. CDR3 length: 16 residues. V was trimmed by 0 bases and J by 4 bases, leaving 12 bases between them. Germline assignment: CDR1 LGHNA and CDR2 YSLEER. CDR3 in DNA: TGCGCCAGCAGCCAAGAGGTGGGTTCGAGCACCGGGGAGCTGTTTTTT. Protein: CASSQEVGSSTGELFF.

V and J are TRBV2 and TRBJ1-2; D remains ambiguous. This CDR3 spans 13 amino acids. The V end lost 6 bases, the J end lost 2 bases, and 10 bases lay between the germline ends. Germline V gene sequence: CDR1 SNHLY, CDR2 FYNNEI. The CDR3 coding sequence is TGTGCCAGCAGGGAGGAGGGAAACTATGGCTACACCTTC. Translation: CASREEGNYGYTF.

This chain uses TRBV2 with TRBJ1-2; 8 nucleotides match TRBD1. V shed 4 bases, J shed 4 bases, and the junction held 5 bases outside the gene matches. The germline gives CDR1 SNHLY, CDR2 FYNNEI. CDR3 length: 14 amino acids. CDR3 DNA: TGTGCCAGCAGTGCCATGGACAGGGTCTATGGCTACACCTTC. Its protein is CASSAMDRVYGYTF.

Concerning this clone: One end of the junction varies from germline; a read error may be responsible. The gene calls are TRBV7-2 and TRBJ2-3; 7 positions agree with TRBD2. The CDR3 length is 12 residues. Germline V gives CDR1 SGHTA, CDR2 FQGNSA. DNA for the CDR3: TGTGCCAGCAGCTTAGCGGTGACTAGCTTTCATTTT. Protein product: CASSLAVTSFHF. Full variable domain (outside the CDR3, taken from reference TRBV7-2 and TRBJ2-3): GAGVSQSPSNKVTEKGKDVELRCDPISGHTALYWYRQSLGQGLEFLIYFQGNSAPDKSGLPSDRFSAERTGGSVSTLTIQRTQQEDSAVYLCASSLAVTSFHFGPGTRLTVL.

The chain joins TRBV11-3 to TRBJ1-1; a weak D match, TRBD1 (5 bases). Germline CDR1 and CDR2: SGHNT and YENEEA. The CDR3 runs to 15 residues. The V gene lost 5 bases and the J gene lost 0 bases, with 13 bases spanning the gap. This CDR3 reads CASSRDGQMNTEAFF. In DNA form, the CDR3 reads TGTGCCAGCAGCCGGGACGGACAAATGAACACTGAAGCTTTCTTT.

Here the CDR3 reads CASSLALGITGELFF. CDR3 DNA: TGTGCCAGCAGCTTGGCCCTGGGAATCACCGGGGAGCTGTTTTTT. The chain employs TRBV5-6 and TRBJ2-2; D not resolved. V gave up 0 bases and J gave up 4 bases, with 10 bases separating them. CDR1 SGHDT and CDR2 YYEEEE come from the germline V gene. The CDR3 covers 15 residues.

The gene calls are TRBV9 and TRBJ2-1; D perhaps matches TRBD2 (6 bases). The CDR3 loop spans 14 amino acids. CDR1 and CDR2 from the germline V gene are SGDLS and YYNGEE. With 0 bases removed from V and 5 bases from J, the gap between germline ends came to 9 bases. The DNA for the CDR3 is TGTGCCAGCAGCGTAGCGGGGGACCACAATGAGCAGTTCTTC. It is translated as CASSVAGDHNEQFF. The complete variable domain, with remaining parts taken from reference TRBV9 and TRBJ2-1, reads DSGVTQTPKHLITATGQRVTLRCSPRSGDLSVYWYQQSLDQGLQFLIQYYNGEERAKGNILERFSAQQFPDLHSELNLSSLELGDSALYFCASSVAGDHNEQFFGPGTRLTVL.

In the case of this clone: The junction shows a germline mismatch at one end, possibly a read error. The chain uses TRBV6-1 and TRBJ2-7, with D uncertain. This CDR3 has 12 amino acids. Germline V CDR1 and CDR2: MNHNS, SASEGT. As DNA, the CDR3 is TGTGCCAGCAGTGAAGCTCTGTACGAGCAGCACTTC. Translated: CASSEALYEQHF.

V gene TRBV29-1 combines with J gene TRBJ1-1; D possibly corresponds to TRBD1 (6 bases). The germline gives CDR1 SQVTM, CDR2 ANQGSEA. V was cut by 6 bases and J by 5 bases, with 16 bases left in between. The CDR3 runs to 13 residues. CDR3 residues: CSVQQGRDTEAFF. As DNA, the CDR3 is TGCAGCGTCCAACAGGGTCGGGATACTGAAGCTTTCTTT.

The chain combines TRBV30 with TRBJ1-1; D not resolved. This CDR3 has 12 amino acids. The germline gives CDR1 GTSNPN, CDR2 SVGIG (reference sequence). With 0 bases removed from V and 7 bases from J, the gap between germline ends came to 9 bases. The CDR3 DNA reads TGTGCCTGGAGTGTAGGAGCACTTGAAGCTTTCTTT. Residues: CAWSVGALEAFF.